This T cell receptor beta chain was profiled in a study of identical twins. The CDR3 covers 15 residues. Germline V CDR1 and CDR2: MNHEY, SVGEGT. Trimming took 2 bases from V and 3 from J, leaving 11 bases between them. One entry per CDR3 protein, called by TCRdb with MiXCR from the 5' RACE reads. The sample contains hundreds of thousands of distinct CDR3 sequences, approximately 13% of which appear only once. This sample also appeared in a second study, on yellow fever vaccine responses in identical twins.

Sequencing used CD8+ T cells sorted from blood. This chain links TRBV6-2 or TRBV6-3 with TRBJ1-3; D remains ambiguous. This TCR was recovered from a woman aged 18 to 35 in good health. CDR3: CASSYTVADGNTIYF. The CDR3 region has the DNA TGTGCCAGCAGTTACACCGTCGCCGATGGAAACACCATATATTTT.